This TCR beta chain originates from a study of blood T cell repertoires in COVID-19. As processed by the authors: Reference gene primer amplification gave nucleated cell count estimates. Produced via immunoSEQ multiplex PCR; TCRdb's table is partial and in-frame only. V, J and clone size were drawn from that table, and D and trimming were deduced from the DNA. The data contain about 140,000 clones, over 70% of them singletons. The germline V gene has CDR1 MDHEN and CDR2 SYDVKM. This CDR3 has 12 amino acids. Trimming at V came to 10 bases and at J to 7 bases, leaving 10 bases not matched to a gene. This clone was detected only once.

The V call is TRBV28, the J call TRBJ2-7; 7 bases fit TRBD2. The receptor comes from a man in his 60s with active or convalescent COVID-19. The sequenced sample was peripheral blood. CDR3 bases: TGTGCCACCTTGGGACTAACCCGGGAGCAGTACTTC. Protein: CATLGLTREQYF.